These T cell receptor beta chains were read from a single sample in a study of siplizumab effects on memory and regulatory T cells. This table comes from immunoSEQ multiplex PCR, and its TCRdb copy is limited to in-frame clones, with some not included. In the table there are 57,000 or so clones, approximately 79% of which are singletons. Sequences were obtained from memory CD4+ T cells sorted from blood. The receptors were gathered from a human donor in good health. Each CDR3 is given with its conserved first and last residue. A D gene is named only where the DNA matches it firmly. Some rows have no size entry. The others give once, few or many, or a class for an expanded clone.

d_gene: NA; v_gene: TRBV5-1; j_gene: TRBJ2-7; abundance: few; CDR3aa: CASRRERDNGYEQYF; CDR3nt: TGCGCCAGCAGGCGTGAAAGGGACAATGGGTACGAGCAGTACTTC
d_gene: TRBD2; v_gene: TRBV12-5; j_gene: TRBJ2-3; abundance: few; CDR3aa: CASGYGLAGTDTQYF; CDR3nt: TGTGCTAGTGGCTACGGACTAGCGGGCACAGATACGCAGTATTTT
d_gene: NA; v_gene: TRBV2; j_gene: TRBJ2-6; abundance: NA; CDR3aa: CASRGRRLLESGANVLTF; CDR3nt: TGTGCCAGCCGGGGGAGGAGGCTATTGGAATCTGGGGCCAACGTCCTGACTTTC
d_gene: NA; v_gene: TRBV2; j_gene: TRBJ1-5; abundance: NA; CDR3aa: CASTFSNQPQHF; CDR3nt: TGTGCCAGCACGTTCAGTAATCAGCCCCAGCATTTT
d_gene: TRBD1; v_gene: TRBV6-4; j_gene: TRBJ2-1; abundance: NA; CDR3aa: CASSASGGQANSYNEQFF; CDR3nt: TGTGCCAGCAGTGCCTCTGGAGGACAGGCTAACTCCTACAATGAGCAGTTCTTC
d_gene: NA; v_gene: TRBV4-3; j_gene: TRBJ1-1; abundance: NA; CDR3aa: CASSQDLVGLAEAFF; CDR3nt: TGCGCCAGCAGCCAAGATCTTGTAGGGCTTGCTGAAGCTTTCTTT
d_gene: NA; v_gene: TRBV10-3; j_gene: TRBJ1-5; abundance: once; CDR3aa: CAISEAGGYNQPQHF; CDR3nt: TGTGCCATCAGTGAGGCGGGAGGTTACAATCAGCCCCAGCATTTT
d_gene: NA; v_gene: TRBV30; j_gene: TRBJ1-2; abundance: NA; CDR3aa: CAWSAGRYGYTF; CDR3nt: TGTGCCTGGAGTGCCGGGAGGTATGGCTACACCTTC
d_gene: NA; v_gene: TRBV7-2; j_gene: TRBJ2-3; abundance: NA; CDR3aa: CASSPGRSTDTQYF; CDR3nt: TGTGCCAGCAGCCCCGGACGGAGCACAGATACGCAGTATTTT
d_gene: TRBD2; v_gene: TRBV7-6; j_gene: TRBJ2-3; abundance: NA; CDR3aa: CASSGLAGGPDTQYF; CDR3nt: TGTGCCAGCAGCGGTCTAGCGGGGGGCCCAGATACGCAGTATTTT
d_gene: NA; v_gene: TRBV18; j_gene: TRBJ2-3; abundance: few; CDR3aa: CASSPSGPDTQYF; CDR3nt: TGTGCCAGCTCACCTAGCGGCCCAGATACGCAGTATTTT
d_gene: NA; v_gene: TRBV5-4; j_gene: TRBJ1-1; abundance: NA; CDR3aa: CASSLVGGQNTEAFF; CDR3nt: TGTGCCAGCAGCTTGGTCGGGGGCCAGAACACTGAAGCTTTCTTT
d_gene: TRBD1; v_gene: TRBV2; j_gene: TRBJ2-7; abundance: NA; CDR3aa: CASSTNARGRAYEQYF; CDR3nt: TGTGCCAGCAGTACAAATGCCAGGGGGCGAGCCTACGAGCAGTACTTC
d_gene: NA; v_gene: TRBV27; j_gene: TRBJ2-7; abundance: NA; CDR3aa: CASSPPGQTYEQYF; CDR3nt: TGTGCCAGCAGTCCCCCGGGACAAACATACGAGCAGTACTTC
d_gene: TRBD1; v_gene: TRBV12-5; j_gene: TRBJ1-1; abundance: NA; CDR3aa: CASGRGDRLNTEAFF; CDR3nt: TGTGCTAGTGGCCGAGGGGACAGGTTGAACACTGAAGCTTTCTTT
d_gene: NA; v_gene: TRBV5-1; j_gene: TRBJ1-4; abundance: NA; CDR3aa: CASSQAGHNEKLFF; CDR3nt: TGCGCCAGCAGTCAAGCGGGCCATAATGAAAAACTGTTTTTT
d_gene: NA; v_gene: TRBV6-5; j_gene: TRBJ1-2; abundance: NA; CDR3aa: CASSGSGSSYGYTF; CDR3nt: TGTGCCAGCAGTGGGAGTGGGTCTTCTTATGGCTACACCTTC
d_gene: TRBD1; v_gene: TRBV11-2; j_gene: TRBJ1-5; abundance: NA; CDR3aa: CASSGQGANQPQHF; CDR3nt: TGTGCCAGCAGCGGACAGGGGGCAAATCAGCCCCAGCATTTT
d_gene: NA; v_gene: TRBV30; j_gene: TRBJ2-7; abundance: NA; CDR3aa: CAWSPPGGFGGSYEQYF; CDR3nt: TGTGCCTGGAGCCCCCCAGGAGGTTTCGGGGGCTCCTACGAGCAGTACTTC
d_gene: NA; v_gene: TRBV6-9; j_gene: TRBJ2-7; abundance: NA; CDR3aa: CASSPREGVGEQYF; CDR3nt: TGTGCCAGCAGTCCCAGGGAAGGGGTAGGCGAGCAGTACTTC
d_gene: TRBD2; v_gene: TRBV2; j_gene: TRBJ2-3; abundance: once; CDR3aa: CASSEKASGATDTQYF; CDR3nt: TGTGCCAGCAGTGAGAAGGCTAGCGGGGCGACAGATACGCAGTATTTT
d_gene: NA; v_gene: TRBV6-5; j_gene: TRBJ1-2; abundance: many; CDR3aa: CATMDSGYGYTF; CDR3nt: TGTGCCACAATGGACAGTGGGTATGGCTACACCTTC
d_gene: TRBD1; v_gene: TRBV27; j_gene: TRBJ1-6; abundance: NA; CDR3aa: CASSLSGTGGSPLHF; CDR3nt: TGTGCCAGCAGTTTATCGGGGACAGGGGGCTCACCCCTCCACTTT
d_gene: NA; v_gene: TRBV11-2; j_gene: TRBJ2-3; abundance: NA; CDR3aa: CASSRGTFETDTQYF; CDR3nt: TGTGCCAGCAGCCGCGGGACATTCGAGACGGATACGCAGTATTTT
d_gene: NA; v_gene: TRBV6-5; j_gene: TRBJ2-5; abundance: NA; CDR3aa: CASSYSETQYF; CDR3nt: TGTGCCAGCAGTTACTCGGAGACCCAGTACTTC
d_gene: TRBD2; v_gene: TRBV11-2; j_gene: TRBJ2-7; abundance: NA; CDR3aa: CASSQAASGAYEQYF; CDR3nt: TGTGCCAGCAGCCAAGCGGCTAGCGGGGCCTACGAGCAGTACTTC
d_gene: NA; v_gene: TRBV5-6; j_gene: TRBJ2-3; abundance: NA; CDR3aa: CASSLLSTDTQYF; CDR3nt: TGTGCCAGCAGCTTACTAAGCACAGATACGCAGTATTTT
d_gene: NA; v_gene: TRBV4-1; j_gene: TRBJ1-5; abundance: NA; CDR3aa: CASSQVLHREVDSNQPQHF; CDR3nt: TGCGCCAGCAGCCAAGTATTGCACAGGGAGGTAGATAGCAATCAGCCCCAGCATTTT
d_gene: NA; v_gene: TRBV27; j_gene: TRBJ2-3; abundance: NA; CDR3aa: CASSLDGGADTQYF; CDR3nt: TGTGCCAGCAGTTTGGACGGGGGCGCAGATACGCAGTATTTT
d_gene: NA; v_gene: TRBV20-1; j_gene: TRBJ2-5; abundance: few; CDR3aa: CSPRGKETQYF; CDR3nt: TGCAGCCCCCGAGGAAAAGAGACCCAGTACTTC
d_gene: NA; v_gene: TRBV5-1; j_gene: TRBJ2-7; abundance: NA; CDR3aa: CASSFQGGFGTYEQYF; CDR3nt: TGCGCCAGCAGCTTTCAGGGCGGTTTTGGGACCTACGAGCAGTACTTC
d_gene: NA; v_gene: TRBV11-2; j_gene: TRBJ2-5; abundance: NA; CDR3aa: CASSPGAQETQYF; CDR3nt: TGTGCCAGCAGCCCGGGGGCGCAAGAGACCCAGTACTTC
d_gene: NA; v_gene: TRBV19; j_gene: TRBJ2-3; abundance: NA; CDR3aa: CASSMKPDTQYF; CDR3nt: TGTGCCAGTAGCATGAAGCCAGATACGCAGTATTTT
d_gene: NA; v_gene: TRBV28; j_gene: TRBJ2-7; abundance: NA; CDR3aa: CASKMGGGYEQYF; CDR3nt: TGTGCCAGCAAGATGGGGGGTGGCTACGAGCAGTACTTC
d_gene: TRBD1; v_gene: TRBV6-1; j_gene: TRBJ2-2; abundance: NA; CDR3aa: CASSGTGNTGELFF; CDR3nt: TGTGCCAGCAGCGGGACAGGGAACACCGGGGAGCTGTTTTTT
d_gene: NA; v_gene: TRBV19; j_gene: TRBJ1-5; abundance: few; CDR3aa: CASNRKHLNQPQHF; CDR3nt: TGTGCCAGTAATAGGAAACACCTAAATCAGCCCCAGCATTTT
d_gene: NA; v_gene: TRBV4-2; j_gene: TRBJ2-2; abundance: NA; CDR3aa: CASSFRDAGTGELFF; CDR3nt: TGTGCCAGCAGCTTTCGGGACGCCGGCACCGGGGAGCTGTTTTTT
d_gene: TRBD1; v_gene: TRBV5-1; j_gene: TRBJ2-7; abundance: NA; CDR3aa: CASSLGDRGLEQYF; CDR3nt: TGCGCCAGCAGCTTGGGAGACAGGGGGCTCGAGCAGTACTTC
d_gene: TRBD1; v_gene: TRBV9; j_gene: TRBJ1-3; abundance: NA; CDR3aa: CASSVYPGGAGNTIYF; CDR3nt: TGTGCCAGCAGCGTATATCCAGGGGGCGCAGGAAACACCATATATTTT
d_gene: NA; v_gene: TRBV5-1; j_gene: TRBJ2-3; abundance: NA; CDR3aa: CASSLEAKSTDTQYF; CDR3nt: TGCGCCAGCAGCTTGGAGGCTAAGAGCACAGATACGCAGTATTTT
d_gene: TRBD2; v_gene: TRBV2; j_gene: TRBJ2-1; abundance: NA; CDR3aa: CAKDAGGSSYNEQFF; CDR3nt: TGTGCCAAAGATGCGGGGGGCAGCTCCTACAATGAGCAGTTCTTC
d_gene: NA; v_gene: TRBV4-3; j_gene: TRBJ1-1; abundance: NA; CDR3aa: CASSQGPFGTEAFF; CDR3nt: TGCGCCAGCAGCCAAGGACCTTTCGGCACTGAAGCTTTCTTT
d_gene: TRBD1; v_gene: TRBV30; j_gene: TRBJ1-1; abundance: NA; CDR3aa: CAWSALGQINTEAFF; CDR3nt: TGTGCCTGGAGTGCGTTGGGACAGATAAACACTGAAGCTTTCTTT
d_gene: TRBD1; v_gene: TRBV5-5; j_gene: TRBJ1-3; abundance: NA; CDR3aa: CASSGARTGSGNTIYF; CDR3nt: TGTGCCAGCAGCGGAGCTAGGACAGGCTCTGGAAACACCATATATTTT
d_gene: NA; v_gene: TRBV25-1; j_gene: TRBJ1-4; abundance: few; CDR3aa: CASSPTGGTGGQKLFF; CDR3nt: TGTGCCAGCAGTCCAACGGGTGGGACGGGAGGGCAAAAACTGTTTTTT